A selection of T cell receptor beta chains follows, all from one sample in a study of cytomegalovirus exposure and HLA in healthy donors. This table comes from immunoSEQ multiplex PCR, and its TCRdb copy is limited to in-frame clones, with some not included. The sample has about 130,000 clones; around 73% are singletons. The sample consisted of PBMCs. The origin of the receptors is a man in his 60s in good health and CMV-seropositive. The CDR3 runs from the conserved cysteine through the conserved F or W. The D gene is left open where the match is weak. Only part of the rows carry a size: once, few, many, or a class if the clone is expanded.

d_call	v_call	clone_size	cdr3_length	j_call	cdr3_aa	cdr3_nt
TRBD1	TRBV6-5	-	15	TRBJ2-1	CASSSRQGAQGEQFF	TGTGCCAGCAGTTCTCGACAGGGGGCGCAGGGTGAGCAGTTCTTC
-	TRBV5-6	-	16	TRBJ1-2	CASSLAPSRVSGGYTF	TGTGCCAGCAGCTTGGCCCCAAGCAGGGTTTCAGGTGGCTACACCTTC
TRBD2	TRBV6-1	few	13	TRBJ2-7	CASSSRGGYEQYF	TGTGCCAGCAGCAGTCGGGGGGGCTACGAGCAGTACTTC
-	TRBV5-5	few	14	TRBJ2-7	CASSTIQQGAWQYF	TGTGCCAGCAGCACAATCCAACAGGGCGCCTGGCAGTACTTC
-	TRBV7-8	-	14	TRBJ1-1	CASSPGQAETEAFF	TGTGCCAGCAGCCCAGGCCAGGCTGAGACTGAAGCTTTCTTT
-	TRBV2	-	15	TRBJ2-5	CASSDAGAYQETQYF	TGTGCCAGCAGTGACGCGGGGGCTTACCAAGAGACCCAGTACTTC
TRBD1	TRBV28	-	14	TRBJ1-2	CASREGQSNYGYTF	TGTGCCAGCAGGGAGGGACAGTCCAACTATGGCTACACCTTC
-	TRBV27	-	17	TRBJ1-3	CASSLSGGRPSGNTIYF	TGTGCCAGCAGTTTATCCGGGGGGAGACCCTCTGGAAACACCATATATTTT
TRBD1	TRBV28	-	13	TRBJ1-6	CASRRDRSSPLHF	TGTGCCAGCAGGCGGGACAGGAGTTCACCCCTCCACTTT
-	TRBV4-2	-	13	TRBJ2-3	CASSQDQRDTQYF	TGTGCCAGCAGCCAAGATCAGCGGGATACGCAGTATTTT
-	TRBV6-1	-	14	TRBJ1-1	CASSEGAADTEAFF	TGTGCCAGCAGTGAAGGGGCAGCGGACACTGAAGCTTTCTTT
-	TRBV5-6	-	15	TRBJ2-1	CASSLLGGPGNEQFF	TGTGCCAGCAGCTTACTAGGGGGTCCCGGCAATGAGCAGTTCTTC
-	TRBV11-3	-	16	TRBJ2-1	CASSLEAGGNYNEQFF	TGTGCCAGCAGCTTAGAAGCCGGGGGAAACTACAATGAGCAGTTCTTC
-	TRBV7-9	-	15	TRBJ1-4	CASSQTGTTNEKLFF	TGTGCCAGCAGCCAAACAGGGACAACTAATGAAAAACTGTTTTTT
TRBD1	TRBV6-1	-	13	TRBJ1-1	CASDIDRGGKAFF	TGTGCCAGTGATATAGACAGGGGAGGGAAAGCTTTCTTT
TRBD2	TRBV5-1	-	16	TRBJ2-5	CASSLAGLAGLETQYF	TGCGCCAGCAGCTTGGCGGGACTAGCGGGGTTAGAGACCCAGTACTTC
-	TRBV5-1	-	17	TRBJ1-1	CASSPTAWVGSNTEAFF	TGCGCCAGCAGCCCTACAGCTTGGGTTGGGTCGAACACTGAAGCTTTCTTT
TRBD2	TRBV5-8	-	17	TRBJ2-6	CASSLKRGGPGANVLTF	TGTGCCAGCAGCTTGAAGCGGGGGGGCCCGGGGGCCAACGTCCTGACTTTC
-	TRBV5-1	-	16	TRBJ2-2	CASSLGARQNTGELFF	TGCGCCAGCAGCTTGGGGGCTCGGCAAAACACCGGGGAGCTGTTTTTT
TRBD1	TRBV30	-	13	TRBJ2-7	CAWKGGARYEQYF	TGTGCCTGGAAAGGGGGCGCACGCTACGAGCAGTACTTC
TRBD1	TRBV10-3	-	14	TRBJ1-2	CAISEIGTDYGYTF	TGTGCCATCAGTGAAATAGGGACAGACTATGGCTACACCTTC
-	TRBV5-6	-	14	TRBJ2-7	CASSLQGMTYEQYF	TGTGCCAGCAGCTTACAGGGTATGACCTACGAGCAGTACTTC
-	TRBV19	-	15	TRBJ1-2	CASSIRAEAAYGYTF	TGTGCCAGTAGTATCCGAGCCGAGGCCGCCTATGGCTACACCTTC
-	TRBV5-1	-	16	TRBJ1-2	CASSPQPPGKSYGYTF	TGCGCCAGCAGCCCTCAACCCCCAGGAAAGTCCTATGGCTACACCTTC
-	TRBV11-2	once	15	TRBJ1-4	CASSLGRGYDEKLFF	TGTGCCAGCAGCTTAGGGAGGGGTTACGACGAAAAACTGTTTTTT
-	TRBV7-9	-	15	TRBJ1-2	CASSDPQGLTYGYTF	TGTGCCAGCAGCGATCCTCAGGGTTTAACCTATGGCTACACCTTC
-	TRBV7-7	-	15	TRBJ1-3	CASSKGVESGNTIYF	TGTGCTAGCAGCAAGGGGGTTGAGTCTGGAAACACCATATATTTT
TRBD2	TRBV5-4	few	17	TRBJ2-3	CASSQLTGTNYPYTQYF	TGTGCCAGCAGCCAACTTACCGGGACTAACTACCCTTATACGCAGTATTTT
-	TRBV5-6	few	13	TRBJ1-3	CASRTRVGNTIYF	TGTGCCAGCCGAACTAGGGTGGGGAACACCATATATTTT
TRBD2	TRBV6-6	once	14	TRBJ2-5	CASSYSGGSETQYF	TGTGCCAGCAGTTACTCCGGGGGGAGCGAGACCCAGTACTTC
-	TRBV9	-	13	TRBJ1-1	CASSKGGDFEAFF	TGTGCCAGCAGCAAAGGGGGAGATTTTGAAGCTTTCTTT
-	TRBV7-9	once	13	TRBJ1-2	CASSLVGDYGYTF	TGTGCCAGCAGCTTAGTCGGGGACTATGGCTACACCTTC
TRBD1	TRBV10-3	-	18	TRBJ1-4	CAIRPGPGQALTAEKLFF	TGTGCCATCAGACCTGGACCGGGACAGGCTCTGACGGCTGAAAAACTGTTTTTT
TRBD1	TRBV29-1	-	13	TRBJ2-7	CSVVGQGDYEQYF	TGCAGCGTTGTTGGACAGGGGGACTACGAGCAGTACTTC
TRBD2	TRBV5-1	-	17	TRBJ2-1	CASSWNLAGLSYNEQFF	TGCGCCAGCAGCTGGAATTTAGCGGGGCTGAGCTACAATGAGCAGTTCTTC
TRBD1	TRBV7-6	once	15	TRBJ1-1	CASSLGQGRGTEAFF	TGTGCCAGCAGCTTGGGACAGGGCCGGGGCACTGAAGCTTTCTTT
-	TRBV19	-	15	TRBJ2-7	CASSLKGMFSYEQYF	TGTGCCAGTAGTCTCAAGGGGATGTTCTCCTACGAGCAGTACTTC
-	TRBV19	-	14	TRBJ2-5	CASSMRRGVETQYF	TGTGCCAGTAGTATGCGGCGGGGCGTAGAGACCCAGTACTTC
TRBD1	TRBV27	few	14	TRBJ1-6	CASAPDRGLSPLHF	TGTGCCAGCGCCCCTGACAGGGGGCTTTCACCCCTCCACTTT
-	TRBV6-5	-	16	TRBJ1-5	CASSYSGADSNQPQHF	TGTGCCAGCAGTTACTCGGGGGCCGATAGCAATCAGCCCCAGCATTTT
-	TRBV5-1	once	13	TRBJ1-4	CASSLAGVSRLFF	TGCGCCAGCAGCTTGGCCGGAGTGAGTAGACTGTTTTTT
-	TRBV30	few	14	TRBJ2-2	CAWSRTENTGELFF	TGTGCCTGGAGTCGGACAGAGAACACCGGGGAGCTGTTTTTT
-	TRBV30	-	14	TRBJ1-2	CACDGTEQLYGYTF	TGTGCCTGTGACGGTACAGAGCAACTGTATGGCTACACCTTC
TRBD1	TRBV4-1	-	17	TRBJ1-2	CASSPAGQGGFYSGYTF	TGCGCCAGCAGCCCCGCTGGACAGGGAGGATTCTACAGTGGCTACACCTTC
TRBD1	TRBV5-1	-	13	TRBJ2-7	CASSYRGIYEQYF	TGCGCCAGCAGCTACAGGGGTATCTACGAGCAGTACTTC
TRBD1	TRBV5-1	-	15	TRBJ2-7	CASSSWGGTGAEQYF	TGCGCCAGCAGCTCATGGGGGGGGACAGGGGCCGAGCAGTACTTC
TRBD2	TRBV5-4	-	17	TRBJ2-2	CASSFIYGGGPTGELFF	TGTGCCAGCAGCTTTATTTATGGCGGGGGGCCCACCGGGGAGCTGTTTTTT
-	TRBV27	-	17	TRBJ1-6	CASSLLQGYSYNSPLHF	TGTGCCAGCAGTTTACTCCAGGGTTACTCCTATAATTCACCCCTCCACTTT
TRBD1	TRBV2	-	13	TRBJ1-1	CASRRDSNTEAFF	TGTGCCAGCAGGCGGGACAGTAACACTGAAGCTTTCTTT
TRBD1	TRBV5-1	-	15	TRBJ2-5	CASSDDRGVQETQYF	TGCGCCAGCAGCGACGACAGGGGGGTGCAAGAGACCCAGTACTTC
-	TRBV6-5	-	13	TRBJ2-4	CASSSRLGDIQYF	TGTGCCAGCAGTTCTCGCCTCGGAGACATTCAGTACTTC
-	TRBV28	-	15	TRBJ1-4	CASSFMGLANEKLFF	TGTGCCAGCAGTTTTATGGGACTCGCTAATGAAAAACTGTTTTTT
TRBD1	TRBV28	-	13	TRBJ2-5	CASSVPGQGSQYF	TGTGCCAGCAGTGTCCCGGGACAGGGCTCCCAGTACTTC
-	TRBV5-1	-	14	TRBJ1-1	CASSMIPGSTEAFF	TGCGCCAGCAGCATGATTCCAGGGTCCACTGAAGCTTTCTTT
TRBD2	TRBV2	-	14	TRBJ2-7	CASVEAGYSYEQYF	TGTGCCAGCGTCGAAGCGGGGTACTCCTACGAGCAGTACTTC